This T cell receptor beta chain was retrieved from a study of blood T cell repertoires in COVID-19. Study summary: The cDNA or gDNA used as material had been derived from T cells, B-cell-depleted T cells, or PBMCs.

The study recruited people aged 18 to 89 years across 24 US areas. TCRdb keeps only in-frame clones here, not all; method: immunoSEQ multiplex PCR. The sample contains roughly 500,000 clones, about 85% of which appear only once. V lost 6 bases to trimming and J lost 1 base; unmatched junction nucleotides: 8. This CDR3 has 15 amino acids. The V gene's germline CDR1 is SGDLS and CDR2 YYNGEE. Specimen: PBMCs or T cells enriched from blood (not recorded which). The V and J genes are TRBV9 and TRBJ2-3, with 7 bases that match TRBD2. The sequence was obtained from a woman in her fifties or sixties who had recovered from COVID-19. Written as DNA, the CDR3 is TGTGCCAGCAAGAGACTAGCCCACGGCACAGATACGCAGTATTTT. Protein: CASKRLAHGTDTQYF. The full variable domain, rest sourced from reference TRBV9 and TRBJ2-3, is DSGVTQTPKHLITATGQRVTLRCSPRSGDLSVYWYQQSLDQGLQFLIQYYNGEERAKGNILERFSAQQFPDLHSELNLSSLELGDSALYFCASKRLAHGTDTQYFGPGTRLTVL.